A selection of T cell receptor beta chains follows, all from one sample in a study of cytomegalovirus exposure and HLA in healthy donors. Using immunoSEQ multiplex PCR, the repertoire was profiled, and TCRdb retains in-frame clones only, with some absent. The sample includes around 100,000 clones, 70% seen only once; the top ten take approximately 10%. Sequencing was carried out using PBMCs. The receptor source for this set is a man aged 35 to 55 in good health and CMV-seropositive. Each CDR3 is given without its conserved first and last residue. A D gene is named only where the DNA matches it firmly.

TRBV27	-	TRBJ1-2	ASSPGLTGQTYGYT
TRBV7-6	-	TRBJ1-2	ASSLAGGDGYT
TRBV19	-	TRBJ1-1	ASSISVNTEAF
TRBV4-1	TRBD2	TRBJ2-1	ASSQLGLGNNEQF
TRBV10-3	-	TRBJ1-1	ATGKELNTEAF
TRBV4-1	-	TRBJ2-1	ASSPFGSSYNEQF
TRBV7-8	-	TRBJ1-4	ASSPLRSNEKLF
TRBV5-6	TRBD1	TRBJ2-7	ASSNLGQATYEQY
TRBV5-1	TRBD2	TRBJ2-7	ASSGPGSYEQY
TRBV5-6	TRBD2	TRBJ2-5	ASSLVLAGVQTQY
TRBV5-1	TRBD2	TRBJ2-7	ASSWGTSGISYEQY
TRBV6-6	-	TRBJ1-1	ASSYGQGNTEAF
TRBV9	TRBD1	TRBJ1-1	ASSVAGGGGAF
TRBV6-4	TRBD2	TRBJ2-7	ASSEVSGHEQY
TRBV6-5	TRBD1	TRBJ1-1	ASRDRGDAF
TRBV28	-	TRBJ2-7	ASSRTGEVEQY
TRBV7-2	TRBD2	TRBJ2-5	ASSLVSSGQETQY
TRBV5-8	-	TRBJ1-1	ASSRKTVGTEAF
TRBV4-3	-	TRBJ2-3	ASSQVGAVVSTDTQY
TRBV5-4	-	TRBJ2-7	ASSIPTVNEQY
TRBV28	-	TRBJ2-7	ASSSAYEQY
TRBV2	-	TRBJ1-5	ASSETRVKEPQH
TRBV5-1	-	TRBJ2-7	ASSATSEQY
TRBV23-1	TRBD2	TRBJ2-7	ASSSYFPGLAGPPGQNYEQY
TRBV18	-	TRBJ2-2	ASSPVARGTGELF
TRBV28	-	TRBJ2-3	ASSLRYTQY
TRBV6-6	-	TRBJ1-5	ASSQNRDVQPQH
TRBV6-5	-	TRBJ1-1	ASSLQGRTEAF
TRBV4-1	-	TRBJ1-5	ASSQHSGGVGQPQH
TRBV2	TRBD2	TRBJ2-1	ASKSSGVYNEQF
TRBV29-1	-	TRBJ2-7	SVEGGFGAYEQY
TRBV14	TRBD2	TRBJ2-7	ASSPIRTSGSYEQY
TRBV19	TRBD1	TRBJ1-2	ASSTLTGNYGYT
TRBV6-6	TRBD2	TRBJ2-3	ASSGTSGPTDTQY
TRBV7-9	-	TRBJ2-3	ASSLGTTGGADTQY
TRBV7-9	TRBD1	TRBJ1-3	ASSLRQGATGNTIY
TRBV5-1	-	TRBJ2-7	ASSLAQGLTYEQY
TRBV29-1	-	TRBJ1-1	SALNRNTEAF
TRBV7-2	TRBD2	TRBJ2-1	ASSYTSGSYNEQF
TRBV7-9	TRBD1	TRBJ2-5	ASSQGIQGRQETQY
TRBV21-1	-	TRBJ1-2	ASSSRGVPYGYT
TRBV4-1	-	TRBJ1-5	ASSQDGGLNYQPQH
TRBV5-5	-	TRBJ1-4	ASSLGAGNEKLF
TRBV15	-	TRBJ1-3	ATSSLRQAFGNTIY
TRBV7-3	-	TRBJ1-2	ASGVGQGYGYT
TRBV7-8	-	TRBJ2-5	ASSLARWQGKTQY
TRBV19	TRBD2	TRBJ2-7	ASSIVLADSYEQY
TRBV9	TRBD2	TRBJ2-1	ASSQREEVF
TRBV7-9	-	TRBJ1-2	ASSQNAFGIGYT
TRBV5-6	-	TRBJ2-1	ASSLVRESGVHYNEQF
TRBV9	-	TRBJ2-1	ASSGQYNEQF
TRBV6-1	-	TRBJ1-2	ASSDDRPGGYT
TRBV29-1	-	TRBJ2-3	SVQSSGGNTDTQY
TRBV7-2	-	TRBJ1-2	ASSFTHSGYGYT
TRBV6-1	TRBD2	TRBJ2-1	AASGELKLYNEQF
TRBV2	-	TRBJ2-1	ASSVKLSSYNEQF
TRBV29-1	TRBD2	TRBJ2-2	SVDTSGVTGELF
TRBV14	-	TRBJ1-1	ASSQARFEAF
TRBV5-1	TRBD2	TRBJ2-1	ASSLANPGLAGGEQF